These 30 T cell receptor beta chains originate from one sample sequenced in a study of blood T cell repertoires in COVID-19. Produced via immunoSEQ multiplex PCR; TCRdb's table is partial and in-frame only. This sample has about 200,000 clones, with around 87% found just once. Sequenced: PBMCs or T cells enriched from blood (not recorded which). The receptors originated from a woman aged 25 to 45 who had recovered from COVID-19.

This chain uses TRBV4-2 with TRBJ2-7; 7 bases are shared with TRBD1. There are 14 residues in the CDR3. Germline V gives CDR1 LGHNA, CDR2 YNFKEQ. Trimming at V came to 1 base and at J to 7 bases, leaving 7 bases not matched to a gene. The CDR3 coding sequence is TGTGCCAGCAGCCAAGGGGACAGTTTTGGTGAGCAGTACTTC. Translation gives CASSQGDSFGEQYF.

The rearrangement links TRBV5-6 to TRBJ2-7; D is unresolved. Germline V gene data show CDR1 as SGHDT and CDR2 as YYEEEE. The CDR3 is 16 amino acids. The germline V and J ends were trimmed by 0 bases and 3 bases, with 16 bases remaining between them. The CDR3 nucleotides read TGTGCCAGCAGCTTGGGCTCGGTAACCCCCCTCTACGAGCAGTACTTC. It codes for CASSLGSVTPLYEQYF.

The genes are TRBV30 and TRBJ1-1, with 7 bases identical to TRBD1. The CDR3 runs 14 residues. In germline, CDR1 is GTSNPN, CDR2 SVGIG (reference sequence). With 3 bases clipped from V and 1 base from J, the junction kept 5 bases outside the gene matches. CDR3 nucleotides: TGTGCCTGGAGAACCGGGACAGAGAACACTGAAGCTTTCTTT. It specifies CAWRTGTENTEAFF.

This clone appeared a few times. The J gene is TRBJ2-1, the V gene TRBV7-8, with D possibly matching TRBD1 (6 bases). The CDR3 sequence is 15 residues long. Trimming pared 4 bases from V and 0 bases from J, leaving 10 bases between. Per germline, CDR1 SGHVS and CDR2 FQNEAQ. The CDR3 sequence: CASSSRDNSYNEQFF. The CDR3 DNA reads TGTGCCAGCAGCTCCCGGGACAACTCCTACAATGAGCAGTTCTTC.

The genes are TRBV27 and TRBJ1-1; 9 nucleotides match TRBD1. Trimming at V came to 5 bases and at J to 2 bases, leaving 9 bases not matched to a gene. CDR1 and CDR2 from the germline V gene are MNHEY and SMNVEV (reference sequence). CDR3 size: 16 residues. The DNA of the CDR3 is TGTGCCAGCAGTCTGGGACAGGGAGGGTATAACACTGAAGCTTTCTTT. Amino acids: CASSLGQGGYNTEAFF.

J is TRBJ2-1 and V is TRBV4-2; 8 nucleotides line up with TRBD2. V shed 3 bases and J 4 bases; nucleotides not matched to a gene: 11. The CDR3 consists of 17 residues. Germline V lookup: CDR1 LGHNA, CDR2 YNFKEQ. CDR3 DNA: TGTGCCAGCAGCCAGGCCTTTGGCGGGGGGCCTTACAATGAGCAGTTCTTC. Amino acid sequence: CASSQAFGGGPYNEQFF.

The DNA for the CDR3 is TGTGCCAGCAGCTATACAGGGGGAGGTGAAAAACTGTTTTTT. Translated, it gives CASSYTGGGEKLFF. The rearrangement uses TRBV7-9 and TRBJ1-4; 8 bases match TRBD1. From germline, CDR1 is SEHNR and CDR2 FQNEAQ (reference sequence). This CDR3 spans 14 amino acids. Trimming cost V 4 bases and J 7 bases; bases outside gene matches: 5.

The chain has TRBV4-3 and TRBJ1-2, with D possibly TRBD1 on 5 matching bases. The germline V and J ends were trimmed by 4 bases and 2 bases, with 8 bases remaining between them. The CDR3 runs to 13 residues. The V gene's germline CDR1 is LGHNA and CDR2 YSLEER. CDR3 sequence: CASSRDSNYGYTF. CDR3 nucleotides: TGCGCCAGCAGCCGGGACTCCAACTATGGCTACACCTTC.

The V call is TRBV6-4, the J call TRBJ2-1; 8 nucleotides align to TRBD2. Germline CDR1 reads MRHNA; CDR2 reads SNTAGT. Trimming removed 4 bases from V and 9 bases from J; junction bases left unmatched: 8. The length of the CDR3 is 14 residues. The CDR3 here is CASSGGLGAGEQFF. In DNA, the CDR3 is TGTGCCAGCAGTGGGGGACTAGGGGCTGGTGAGCAGTTCTTC.

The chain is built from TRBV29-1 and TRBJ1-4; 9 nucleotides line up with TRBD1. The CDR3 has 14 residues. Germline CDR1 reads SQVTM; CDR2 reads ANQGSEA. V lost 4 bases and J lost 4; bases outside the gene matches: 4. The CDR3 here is CSVGGTGNNEKLFF. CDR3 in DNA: TGCAGCGTTGGTGGGACAGGGAATAATGAAAAACTGTTTTTT.

The CDR3 DNA follows: TGTGCCAGCAGTGCCACCTTAGGGGGTGGCTACACCTTC. It is translated as CASSATLGGGYTF. V gene TRBV27 combines with J gene TRBJ1-2; TRBD1 is a possible D gene (6 bases). Deletions cut 5 bases from V and 7 bases from J, with 14 bases between. The CDR3 is 13 residues long. The germline gives CDR1 MNHEY, CDR2 SMNVEV (reference sequence).

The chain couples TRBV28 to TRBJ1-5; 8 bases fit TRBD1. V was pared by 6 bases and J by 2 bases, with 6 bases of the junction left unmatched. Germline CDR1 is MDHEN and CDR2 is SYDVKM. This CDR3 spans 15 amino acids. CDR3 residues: CASRDTGGGNQPQHF. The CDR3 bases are TGTGCCAGCAGGGATACAGGGGGTGGCAATCAGCCCCAGCATTTT.

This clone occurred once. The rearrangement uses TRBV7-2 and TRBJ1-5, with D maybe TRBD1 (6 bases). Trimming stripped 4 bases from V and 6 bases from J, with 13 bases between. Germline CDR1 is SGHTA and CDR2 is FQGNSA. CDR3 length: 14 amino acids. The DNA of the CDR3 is TGTGCCAGCAGCTCTAACAGGGTCCGTCAGCCCCAGCATTTT. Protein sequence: CASSSNRVRQPQHF.

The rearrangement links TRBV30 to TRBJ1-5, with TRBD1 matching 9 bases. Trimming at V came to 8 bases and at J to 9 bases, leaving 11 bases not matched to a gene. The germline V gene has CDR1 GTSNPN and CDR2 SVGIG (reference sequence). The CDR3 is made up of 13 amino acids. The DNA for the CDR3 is TGTGCCAGCACAGGGGGCCCGTCGTCGCCCCAGCATTTT. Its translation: CASTGGPSSPQHF.

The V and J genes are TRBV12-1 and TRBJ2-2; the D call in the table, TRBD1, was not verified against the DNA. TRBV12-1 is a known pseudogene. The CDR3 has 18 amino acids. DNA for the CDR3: TGTGCCAGCAGCCATGGACAGGGGGCTTTGGGGAACACCGGGGAGCTGTTTTTT. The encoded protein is CASSHGQGALGNTGELFF.

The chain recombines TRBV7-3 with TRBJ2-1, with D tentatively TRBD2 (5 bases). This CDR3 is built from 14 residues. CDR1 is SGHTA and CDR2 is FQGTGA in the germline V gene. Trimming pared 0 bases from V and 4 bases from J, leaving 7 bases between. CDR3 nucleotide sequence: TGTGCCAGCAGCTTAACGGCGGGTTACAATGAGCAGTTCTTC. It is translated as CASSLTAGYNEQFF.

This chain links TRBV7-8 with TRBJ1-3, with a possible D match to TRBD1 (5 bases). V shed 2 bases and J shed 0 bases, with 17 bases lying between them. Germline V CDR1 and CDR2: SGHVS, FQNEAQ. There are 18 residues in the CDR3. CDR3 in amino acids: CASSLIGVGASSGNTIYF. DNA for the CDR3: TGTGCCAGCAGCTTAATTGGGGTAGGGGCGAGCTCTGGAAACACCATATATTTT.

CDR3 sequence reads: CASSSAAGFTTEAFF. The CDR3, as DNA: TGTGCCAGCAGCTCGGCGGCGGGGTTCACGACTGAAGCTTTCTTT. The chain employs TRBV5-5 and TRBJ1-1; the D is unclear. Trimming shortened V by 3 bases and J by 5 bases, and 17 bases separated the two germline ends. Germline values: CDR1 SGHKS, CDR2 YYEKEE (reference sequence). The CDR3 covers 15 residues.

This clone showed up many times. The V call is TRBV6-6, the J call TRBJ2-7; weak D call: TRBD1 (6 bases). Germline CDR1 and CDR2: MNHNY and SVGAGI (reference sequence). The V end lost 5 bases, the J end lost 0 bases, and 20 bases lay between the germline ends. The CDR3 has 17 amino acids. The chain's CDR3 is CASSRSLKTGRSYEQYF. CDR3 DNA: TGTGCCAGCAGTCGAAGCCTTAAGACAGGACGCTCCTACGAGCAGTACTTC.

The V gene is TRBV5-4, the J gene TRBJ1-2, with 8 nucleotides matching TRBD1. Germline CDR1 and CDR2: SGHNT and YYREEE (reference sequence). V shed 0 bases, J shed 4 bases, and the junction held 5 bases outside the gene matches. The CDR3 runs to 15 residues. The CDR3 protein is CASSLGDGQGYGYTF. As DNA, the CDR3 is TGTGCCAGCAGCTTGGGGGACGGACAGGGCTATGGCTACACCTTC.

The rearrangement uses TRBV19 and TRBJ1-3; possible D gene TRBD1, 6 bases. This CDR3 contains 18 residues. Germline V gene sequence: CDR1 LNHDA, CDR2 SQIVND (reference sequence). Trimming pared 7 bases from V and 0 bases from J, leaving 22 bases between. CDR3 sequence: CASTIIPPQGRSGNTIYF. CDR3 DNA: TGTGCCAGTACAATTATACCACCACAGGGTCGCTCTGGAAACACCATATATTTT.

CDR3 region: CASSLGWSGVNEQFF. The CDR3 bases are TGTGCCAGCAGCCTAGGTTGGTCCGGGGTGAATGAGCAGTTCTTC. J is TRBJ2-1 and V is TRBV3-1 (or the pseudogene TRBV3-2); maybe TRBD2 (5 bases). Trimming stripped 4 bases from V and 7 bases from J, with 17 bases between. The CDR3 covers 15 residues. Germline V CDR1 and CDR2: LGHDT, YNNKEL (reference sequence).

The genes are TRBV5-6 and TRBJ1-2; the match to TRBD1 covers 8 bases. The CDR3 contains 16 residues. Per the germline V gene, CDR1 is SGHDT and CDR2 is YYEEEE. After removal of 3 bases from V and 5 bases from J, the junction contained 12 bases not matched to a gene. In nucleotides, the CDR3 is TGTGCCAGCAGCTATCCCCCAGGGCAGGGGGCTTATGGCTACACCTTC. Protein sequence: CASSYPPGQGAYGYTF.

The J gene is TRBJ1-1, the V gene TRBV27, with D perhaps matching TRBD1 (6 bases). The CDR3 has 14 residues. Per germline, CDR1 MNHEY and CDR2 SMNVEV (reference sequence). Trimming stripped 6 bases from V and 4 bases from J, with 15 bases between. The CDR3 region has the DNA TGTGCCAGCAGCCCAACAGGGATCGGCACTGAAGCTTTCTTT. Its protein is CASSPTGIGTEAFF.

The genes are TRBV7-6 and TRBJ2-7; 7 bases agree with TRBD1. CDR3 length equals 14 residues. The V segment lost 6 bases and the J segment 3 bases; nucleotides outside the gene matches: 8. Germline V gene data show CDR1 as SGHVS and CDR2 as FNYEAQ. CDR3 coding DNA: TGTGCCAGCAGTGCAGGGACAGAAATCTACGAGCAGTACTTC. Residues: CASSAGTEIYEQYF.

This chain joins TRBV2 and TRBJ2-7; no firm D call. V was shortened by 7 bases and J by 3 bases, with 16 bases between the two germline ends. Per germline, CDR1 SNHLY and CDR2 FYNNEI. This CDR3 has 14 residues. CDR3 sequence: CASTLLGSSYEQYF. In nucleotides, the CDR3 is TGTGCCAGCACCCTTTTAGGCTCTAGCTACGAGCAGTACTTC.

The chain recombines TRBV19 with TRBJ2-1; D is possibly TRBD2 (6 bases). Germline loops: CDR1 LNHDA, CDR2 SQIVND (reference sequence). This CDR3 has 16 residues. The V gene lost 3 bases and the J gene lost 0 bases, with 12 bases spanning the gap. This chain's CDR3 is CASSIWGESSYNEQFF. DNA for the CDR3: TGTGCCAGTAGTATTTGGGGGGAATCCTCCTACAATGAGCAGTTCTTC.

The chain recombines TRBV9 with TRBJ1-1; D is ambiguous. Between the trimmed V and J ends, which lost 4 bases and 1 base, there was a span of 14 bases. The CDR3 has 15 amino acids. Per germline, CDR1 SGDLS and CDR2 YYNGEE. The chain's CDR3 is CASSPSGLRNTEAFF. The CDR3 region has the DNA TGTGCCAGCAGCCCCTCGGGTCTACGGAACACTGAAGCTTTCTTT.

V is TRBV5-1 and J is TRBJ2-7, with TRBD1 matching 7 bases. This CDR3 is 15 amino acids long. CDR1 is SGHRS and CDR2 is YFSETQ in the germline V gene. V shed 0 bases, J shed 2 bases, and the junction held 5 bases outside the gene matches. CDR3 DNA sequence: TGCGCCAGCAGCTTGGGACAGGGTGGGGCCTACGAGCAGTACTTC. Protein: CASSLGQGGAYEQYF.

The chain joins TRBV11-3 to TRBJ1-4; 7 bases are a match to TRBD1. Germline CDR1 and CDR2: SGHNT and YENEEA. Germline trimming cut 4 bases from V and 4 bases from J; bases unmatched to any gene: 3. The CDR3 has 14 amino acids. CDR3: CASSSDRLNEKLFF. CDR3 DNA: TGTGCCAGCAGCTCGGACAGGCTTAATGAAAAACTGTTTTTT.